This entry features one TCR beta chain sequence. Its antigen is as yet unknown. The germline V gene encodes CDR1 GTSNPN and CDR2 SVGIG (reference sequence). V was pared by 2 bases and J by 7 bases, with 14 bases between. The CDR3 loop spans 13 amino acids. After isolation, RNA underwent reverse transcription to generate cDNA as the sequencing template. Sequencing was performed with immunoSEQ multiplex PCR; in TCRdb, only in-frame clones are kept and a portion is missing. The table lists approximately 170,000 clones, around 56% of them singletons. Treatment indicated: oral pan-JAK inhibitor, 5-10 mg twice daily. These data belong to a study of CD8+ T cells in alopecia areata. At the level of the study: Oral tofacitinib (5 to 10 mg twice daily) was administered to treated patients. Percentage of affected scalp area was the basis on which treated patients' severity was scored.

Whole-study findings and limits: Treatment with tofacitinib significantly lowered scalp clonality and reduced expanded CD8+ clones among the top 100. Lesional scalp, especially alopecia totalis/universalis, showed higher clonality than normal scalp.

Specimen: CD4+ T cells sorted from blood, collected at week 4, from a patient treated with tofacitinib. The V gene is TRBV30, the J gene TRBJ1-2; D remains ambiguous. This sequence was found in a human donor with alopecia areata. CDR3 residues: CAWSTEAVSGYTF. The CDR3 DNA follows: TGTGCCTGGAGTACAGAGGCGGTTTCTGGCTACACCTTC.